Shown below are 10 T cell receptor beta chains from a single sample sequenced in a study of shared T cell receptors in the human thymus (dated by TCRdb to about 2021). The method behind the library was the immunoSEQ multiplex PCR assay. TCRdb re-hosts the immuneACCESS table, in-frame sequences only. Its copies lack some clones; in the studies checked, an unresolved V gene accounts for under half of them, and the cause for the rest is not known. This sample holds almost 550,000 clones; 75% to 80% were observed only once. The ten largest clones take up about 0.014% of the sample. The same specimen was also included in a second study, on human thymus T cells.

The sample comprised thymocytes. The receptors were sampled from a boy in the first two years of life with a congenital heart defect. Donor details come from another sample of the same person, matched by shared clones.

Here the CDR3 reads CASSYSRGLDTEAFF. DNA of the CDR3: TGTGCCAGCAGTTACTCGAGGGGGTTGGACACTGAAGCTTTCTTT. This chain joins TRBV6-5 and TRBJ1-1; D may be TRBD1 (6 bases). Trimming stripped 0 bases from V and 3 bases from J, with 11 bases between. Germline V CDR1 and CDR2: MNHEY, SVGAGI. The CDR3 contains 15 residues.

The chain couples TRBV5-4 to TRBJ2-7, with TRBD1 matching over 7 bases. The V and J ends lost 2 bases and 4 bases, in that order; junction bases with no gene match: 12. The CDR3 runs to 16 residues. Germline CDR1 and CDR2: SGHNT and YYREEE (reference sequence). The CDR3 spells CASSFEDRTSTYEQYF. Here the CDR3 DNA reads TGTGCCAGCAGCTTCGAGGACAGGACCTCCACATACGAGCAGTACTTC.

The chain joins TRBV4-3 to TRBJ2-5, with 8 positions matching TRBD1. Trimming took 2 bases from V and 2 from J; bases not matched to a gene: 22. The germline V gene encodes CDR1 LGHNA and CDR2 YSLEER. The CDR3 consists of 21 residues. As DNA, the CDR3 is TGCGCCAGCAGCCAAAAACCGGGGGAAATCCAGGGGGCGCTTATTCAAGAGACCCAGTACTTC. The encoded protein is CASSQKPGEIQGALIQETQYF.

This chain uses TRBV6-4 with TRBJ2-1, with D tentatively TRBD1 (6 bases). The CDR3 has 16 residues. The germline CDR1 and CDR2 sequences are MRHNA and SNTAGT. Trimming stripped 0 bases from V and 8 bases from J, with 17 bases between. For the CDR3, the DNA is TGTGCCAGCAGTGACTCAGAGACAGGCAGCCTCTATGAGCAGTTCTTC. Translation gives CASSDSETGSLYEQFF.

The chain joins TRBV30 to TRBJ2-7; 8 positions agree with TRBD2. Trimming took 6 bases from V and 6 from J; bases not matched to a gene: 13. Germline V gives CDR1 GTSNPN, CDR2 SVGIG (reference sequence). The CDR3 contains 14 residues. The CDR3 DNA reads as TGTGCCTGTAAAGGGGTAGCGGGAACTTCCGAGCAGTACTTC. This sequence encodes CACKGVAGTSEQYF.

The chain is built from TRBV7-2 and TRBJ2-1; 11 nucleotides line up with TRBD2. With 0 bases clipped from V and 0 bases from J, the junction kept 7 bases outside the gene matches. The germline V gene encodes CDR1 SGHTA and CDR2 FQGNSA. The CDR3 runs to 19 residues. CDR3: CASSLATGLAVSSYNEQFF. As DNA, the CDR3 is TGTGCCAGCAGCTTAGCGACGGGACTAGCGGTTAGCTCCTACAATGAGCAGTTCTTC.

V usage is TRBV2 and J usage is TRBJ1-2, with D hard to call. CDR3 length: 13 residues. The ends were cut back, 6 bases at V and 4 bases at J, with 12 bases in the middle. CDR1 and CDR2 (germline): SNHLY, FYNNEI. The CDR3 here is CASRRGKGYGYTF. CDR3 coding DNA: TGTGCCAGCAGGCGGGGTAAGGGCTATGGCTACACCTTC.

This clone was observed once. The V call is TRBV2, the J call TRBJ2-1; tentatively, D is TRBD2 (7 bases). This CDR3 region has 16 residues. V lost 8 bases to trimming and J lost 2 bases, with 19 bases between them. From germline, CDR1 is SNHLY and CDR2 FYNNEI. CDR3 in amino acids: CASSGKGGGAYNEQFF. In DNA form, the CDR3 reads TGTGCCAGCTCCGGCAAGGGGGGAGGGGCCTACAATGAGCAGTTCTTC.

This clone was seen a few times. This chain links TRBV7-2 with TRBJ2-5; 13 bases fit TRBD2. V lost 3 bases to trimming and J lost 5 bases; unmatched junction nucleotides: 12. This CDR3 is built from 18 residues. Germline V CDR1 and CDR2: SGHTA, FQGNSA. The CDR3 nucleotides are TGTGCCAGCAGCTTCGCAGGGGGACTAGCGGGACGGGGGGAGACCCAGTACTTC. Amino acid sequence: CASSFAGGLAGRGETQYF.

The chain is built from TRBV19 and TRBJ1-5, with D possibly matching TRBD1 (6 bases). The V end lost 0 bases, the J end lost 0 bases, and 18 bases lay between the germline ends. CDR1 and CDR2 (germline): LNHDA, SQIVND (reference sequence). This CDR3 spans 19 amino acids. In nucleotides, the CDR3 is TGTGCCAGTAGTATAGATCTGCAGGACAGACCCCTTAGCAATCAGCCCCAGCATTTT. It yields the protein CASSIDLQDRPLSNQPQHF.